This TCR beta chain derives from a study of blood T cell repertoires in COVID-19. At the level of the study: Whether acute or convalescent, the COVID-19 samples came from the United States, Italy and Spain. Sources were T cells, B-cell-depleted T cells, or PBMCs; the material itself was cDNA or gDNA.

Germline V gives CDR1 MNHEY, CDR2 SVGAGI. V lost 6 bases to trimming and J lost 6 bases, with 6 bases between them. The CDR3 runs 11 residues. In the authors' methods: Amplifying reference gene primers gave estimates of nucleated cell counts. Clones were read by immunoSEQ multiplex PCR, and TCRdb kept only the in-frame ones, dropping some. The V and J calls and the clone size are those of that table, but D and trimming were determined from the DNA. Of roughly 150,000 clones in the sample, 81% were seen once. This rearrangement joins TRBV6-5 to TRBJ2-1; a weak D match, TRBD2 (6 bases). Sequences were obtained from peripheral blood. This TCR was recovered from a human donor in a cohort sampled during active COVID-19. Here the CDR3 reads CASRGGNEQFF. The CDR3 bases are TGTGCCAGCAGGGGGGGCAATGAGCAGTTCTTC.